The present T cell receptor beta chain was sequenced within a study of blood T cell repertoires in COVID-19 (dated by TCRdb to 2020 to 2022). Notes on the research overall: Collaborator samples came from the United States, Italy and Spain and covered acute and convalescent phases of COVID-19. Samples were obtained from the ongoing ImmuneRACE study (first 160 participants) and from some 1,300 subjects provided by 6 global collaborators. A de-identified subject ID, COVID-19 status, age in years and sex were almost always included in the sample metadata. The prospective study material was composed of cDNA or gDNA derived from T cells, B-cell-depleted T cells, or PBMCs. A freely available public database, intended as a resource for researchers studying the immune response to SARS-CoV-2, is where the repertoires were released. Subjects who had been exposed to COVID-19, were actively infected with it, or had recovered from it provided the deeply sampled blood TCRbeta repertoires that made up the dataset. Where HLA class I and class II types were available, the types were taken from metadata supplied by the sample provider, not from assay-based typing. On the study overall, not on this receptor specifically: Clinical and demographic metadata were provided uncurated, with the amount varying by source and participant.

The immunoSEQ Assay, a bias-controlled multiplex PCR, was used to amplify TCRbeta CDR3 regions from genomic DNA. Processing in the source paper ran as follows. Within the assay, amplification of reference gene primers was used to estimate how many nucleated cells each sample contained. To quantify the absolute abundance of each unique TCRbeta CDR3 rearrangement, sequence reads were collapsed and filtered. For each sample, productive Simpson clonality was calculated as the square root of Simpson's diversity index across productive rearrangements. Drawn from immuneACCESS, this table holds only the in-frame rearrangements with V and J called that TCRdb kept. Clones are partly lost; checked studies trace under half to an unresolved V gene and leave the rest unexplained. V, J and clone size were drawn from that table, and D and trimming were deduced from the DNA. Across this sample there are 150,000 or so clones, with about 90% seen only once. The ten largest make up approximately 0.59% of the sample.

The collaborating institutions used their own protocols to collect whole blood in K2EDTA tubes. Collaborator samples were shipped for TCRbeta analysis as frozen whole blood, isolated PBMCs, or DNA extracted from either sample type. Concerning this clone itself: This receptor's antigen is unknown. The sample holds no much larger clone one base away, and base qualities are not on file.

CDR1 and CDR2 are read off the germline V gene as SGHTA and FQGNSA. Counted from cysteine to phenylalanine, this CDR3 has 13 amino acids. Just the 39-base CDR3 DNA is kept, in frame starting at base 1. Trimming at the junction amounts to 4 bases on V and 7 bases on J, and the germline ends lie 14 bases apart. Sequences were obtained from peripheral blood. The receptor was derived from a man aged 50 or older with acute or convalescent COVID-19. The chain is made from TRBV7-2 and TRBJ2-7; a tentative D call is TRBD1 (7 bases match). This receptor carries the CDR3 CASSSRGVGEQYF. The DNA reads TGTGCCAGCAGCTCCAGGGGGGTGGGGGAGCAGTACTTC.